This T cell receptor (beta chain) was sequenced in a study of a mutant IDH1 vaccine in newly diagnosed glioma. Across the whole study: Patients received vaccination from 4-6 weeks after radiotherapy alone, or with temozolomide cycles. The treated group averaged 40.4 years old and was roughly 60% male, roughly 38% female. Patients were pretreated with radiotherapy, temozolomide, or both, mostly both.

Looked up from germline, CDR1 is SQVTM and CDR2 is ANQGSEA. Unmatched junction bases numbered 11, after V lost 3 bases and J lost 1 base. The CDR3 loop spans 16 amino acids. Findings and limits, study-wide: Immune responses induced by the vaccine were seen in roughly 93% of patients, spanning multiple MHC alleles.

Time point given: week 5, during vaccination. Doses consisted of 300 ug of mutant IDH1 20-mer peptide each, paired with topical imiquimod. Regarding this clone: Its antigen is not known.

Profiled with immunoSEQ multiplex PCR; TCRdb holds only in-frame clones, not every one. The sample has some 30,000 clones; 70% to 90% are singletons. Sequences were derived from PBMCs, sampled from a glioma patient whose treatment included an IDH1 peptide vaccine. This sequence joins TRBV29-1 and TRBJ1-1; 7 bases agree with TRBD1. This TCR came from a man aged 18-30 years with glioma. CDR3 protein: CSVERAGQVANTEAFF. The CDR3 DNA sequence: TGCAGCGTTGAGCGTGCCGGACAGGTAGCGAACACTGAAGCTTTCTTT.